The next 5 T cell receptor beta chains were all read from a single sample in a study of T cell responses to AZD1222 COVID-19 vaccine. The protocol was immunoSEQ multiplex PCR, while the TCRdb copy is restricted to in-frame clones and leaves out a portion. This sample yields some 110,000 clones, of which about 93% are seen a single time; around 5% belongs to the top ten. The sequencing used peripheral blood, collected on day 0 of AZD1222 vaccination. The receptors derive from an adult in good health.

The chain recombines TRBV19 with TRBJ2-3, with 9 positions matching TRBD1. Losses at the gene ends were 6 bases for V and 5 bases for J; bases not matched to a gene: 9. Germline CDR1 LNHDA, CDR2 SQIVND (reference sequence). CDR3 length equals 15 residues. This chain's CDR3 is CASSQSLGQGDTQYF. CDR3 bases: TGTGCCAGTAGCCAATCCCTGGGACAGGGAGATACGCAGTATTTT.

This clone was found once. CDR3 sequence (DNA): TGTGCCAGCAGCTTGGGCAGGCCGTCCTACAATGAGCAGTTCTTC. Its translation: CASSLGRPSYNEQFF. The rearrangement joins TRBV7-9 to TRBJ2-1, with D unresolved. Germline assignment: CDR1 SEHNR and CDR2 FQNEAQ (reference sequence). V lost 3 bases, J lost 1 base, and 10 bases lay in between. This CDR3 spans 15 amino acids.

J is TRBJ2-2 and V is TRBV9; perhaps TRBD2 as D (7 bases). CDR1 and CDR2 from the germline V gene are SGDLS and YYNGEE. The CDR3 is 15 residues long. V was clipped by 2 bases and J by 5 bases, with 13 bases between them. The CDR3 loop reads CASSVGGRGTGELFF. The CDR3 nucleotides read TGTGCCAGCAGCGTCGGAGGGAGGGGGACCGGGGAGCTGTTTTTT.

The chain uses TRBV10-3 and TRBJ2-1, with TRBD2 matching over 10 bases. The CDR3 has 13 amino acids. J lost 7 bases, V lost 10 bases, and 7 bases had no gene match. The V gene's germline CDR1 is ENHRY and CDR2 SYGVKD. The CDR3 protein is CATQPSGRNEQFF. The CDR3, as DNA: TGTGCCACTCAGCCTAGCGGGAGAAATGAGCAGTTCTTC.

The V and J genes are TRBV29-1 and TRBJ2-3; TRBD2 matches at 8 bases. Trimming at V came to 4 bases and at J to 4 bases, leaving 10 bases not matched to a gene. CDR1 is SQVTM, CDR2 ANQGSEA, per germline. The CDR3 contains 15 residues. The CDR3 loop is CSVVGGVEAPDTQYF. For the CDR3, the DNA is TGCAGCGTTGTCGGGGGGGTGGAGGCCCCAGATACGCAGTATTTT.